This entry features one TCR beta chain sequence. Antigen: not known. This specimen comes from a study of Tregs in tolerant kidney transplant recipients. Findings of the study overall: Expanding Tregs on activated donor B cells appeared to best identify donor-specific TCRbeta clones. Validation in larger populations is needed because few patients were studied. No direct test of biological reproducibility was done here.

Thawed PBMCs were FACS-sorted into unstimulated CD4+CD25+CD127- regulatory T cells, CD4+CD25- non-regulatory cells, CD4 and CD8 cells. The table came from immunoSEQ multiplex PCR; TCRdb's copy has only in-frame clones and leaves some out. The sample has 90,000 or so clones, around nine tenths seen once. Germline V gene sequence: CDR1 DFQATT, CDR2 SNEGSKA (reference sequence). The CDR3 runs to 11 residues. The ends were cut back, 5 bases at V and 5 bases at J, with 10 bases in the middle. Sequenced input: CD8+ T cells from blood. J is TRBJ2-7 and V is TRBV20-1, with D perhaps being TRBD1 or TRBD2 (5 bases each). The sequence came from a human donor in good health. The CDR3 loop is CSASPGHEQYF. DNA for the CDR3: TGCAGTGCTTCTCCGGGGCACGAGCAGTACTTC.